The 16 T cell receptor beta chains reported below all come from one sample, sequenced in a study of low-dose radiotherapy and immunotherapy resistance in tumors. The time point is: after trial treatment. The treatment here: LDRT plus nivolumab, ipilimumab, low-dose cyclophosphamide and aspirin (RACIN trial). Priming of first-strand cDNA relied on TRAV- and TRBV-specific primers (covering alpha and beta chains). The authors ran 15 to 20 PCR cycles to amplify TCRs with a constant-region primer and V-primer adapter. TCRdb redid the calling of the reads with MiXCR, one entry per CDR3 protein. Of tens of thousands of distinct CDR3 sequences in the sample, under 25% were seen once. Here the sequenced sample was PBMCs, taken after low-dose radiotherapy plus immunotherapy. Receptor source: a female donor with ovarian cancer.

The J gene is TRBJ2-5, the V gene TRBV7-2, with D maybe TRBD1 (5 bases). The CDR3 is 13 amino acids. V was shortened by 6 bases and J by 3 bases, with 11 bases between the two germline ends. CDR1 and CDR2 (germline): SGHTA, FQGNSA. For the CDR3, the DNA is TGTGCCAGCAGTGACAGAGTGGAAGAGACCCAGTACTTC. Translating gives CASSDRVEETQYF.

This clonotype was recorded many times. The rearrangement links TRBV4-1 to TRBJ2-3; 9 nucleotides line up with TRBD2. Germline V gene lookup returns CDR1 MGHRA and CDR2 YSYEKL. The CDR3 is made up of 16 amino acids. J was trimmed by 3 bases and V by 2 bases; bases with no gene match: 6. CDR3 amino acids: CASSQQSSGGTDTQYF. The CDR3 bases are TGCGCCAGCAGCCAACAATCAAGCGGGGGGACAGATACGCAGTATTTT.

This clonotype was detected ten times or more. This chain joins TRBV20-1 and TRBJ2-7, with 11 bases aligning to TRBD1. V shed 6 bases and J 3 bases; nucleotides not matched to a gene: 7. The germline gives CDR1 DFQATT, CDR2 SNEGSKA (reference sequence). The CDR3 is made up of 14 amino acids. The CDR3 here is CSAKSGTGGYEQYF. The CDR3 DNA sequence: TGCAGTGCCAAGTCTGGGACAGGGGGCTACGAGCAGTACTTC.

In its sample, this clonotype was seen many times. The J gene is TRBJ2-1, the V gene TRBV29-1; weak D call: TRBD2 (5 bases). Trimming shortened V by 7 bases and J by 10 bases, and 32 bases separated the two germline ends. CDR3 size: 17 residues. The V gene's germline CDR1 is SQVTM and CDR2 ANQGSEA. CDR3 region: CSADGMLGYIPSGEQFF. The CDR3 region has the DNA TGCAGCGCCGACGGCATGTTGGGCTATATTCCCTCGGGGGAGCAGTTCTTC.

This clonotype showed up many times. The chain recombines TRBV13 with TRBJ2-1; TRBD2 agrees at 10 bases. With 4 bases clipped from V and 0 bases from J, the junction kept 6 bases outside the gene matches. Germline-derived CDR1 and CDR2 are PRHDT and FYEKMQ (reference sequence). The CDR3 is 17 amino acids. CDR3 residues: CASSSTSGSSSYNEQFF. CDR3 coding DNA: TGTGCCAGCAGCTCGACTAGCGGGTCGAGCTCCTACAATGAGCAGTTCTTC.

The rearrangement joins TRBV7-8 to TRBJ2-7; possibly TRBD2 for D (6 bases). The CDR3 consists of 14 residues. Germline CDR1 and CDR2: SGHVS and FQNEAQ. Trimming cost V 5 bases and J 3 bases, with 14 bases left between them. CDR3 nucleotide sequence: TGTGCCAGCAGCCCCGGAGCGGGCGACTACGAGCAGTACTTC. It codes for CASSPGAGDYEQYF.

This clonotype was counted at least ten times. This chain connects TRBV7-8 to TRBJ1-1; D perhaps matches TRBD1 (5 bases). The CDR3 runs to 16 residues. The germline V gene encodes CDR1 SGHVS and CDR2 FQNEAQ. Trimming pared 2 bases from V and 4 bases from J, leaving 17 bases between. As DNA, the CDR3 is TGTGCCAGCAGCTTACCCATCGGGCAGGGTAGCACTGAAGCTTTCTTT. This gives the protein CASSLPIGQGSTEAFF.

This clonotype showed up many times. The J gene is TRBJ2-1, the V gene TRBV24-1; TRBD1 matches 11 bases. The CDR3 totals 16 residues. Germline V lookup: CDR1 KGHDR, CDR2 SFDVKD. The V segment lost 4 bases and the J segment 5 bases; nucleotides outside the gene matches: 6. CDR3 bases: TGTGCCACCAGTGACCCGAGGGACAGGGGGGACAATGAGCAGTTCTTC. Protein product: CATSDPRDRGDNEQFF.

The table lists this clonotype with a few counts. This chain joins TRBV30 and TRBJ2-3; 10 bases are a match to TRBD2. CDR1 and CDR2 from the germline V gene are GTSNPN and SVGIG (reference sequence). The V gene end was trimmed by 3 bases and the J gene end by 1 base; junction bases not matched to a gene: 4. The CDR3 extends over 15 amino acids. The chain's CDR3 is CAWSAGTSGTDTQYF. The CDR3 bases are TGTGCCTGGAGCGCCGGGACTAGCGGCACAGATACGCAGTATTTT.

J is TRBJ1-2 and V is TRBV5-1, with D possibly matching TRBD1 (5 bases). V lost 0 bases to trimming and J lost 4 bases, with 10 bases between them. The germline V gene has CDR1 SGHRS and CDR2 YFSETQ. The CDR3 contains 14 residues. This CDR3 reads CASSLGGERYGYTF. As DNA, the CDR3 is TGCGCCAGCAGCTTGGGGGGCGAACGCTATGGCTACACCTTC.

The chain carries TRBV20-1 and TRBJ2-1; 12 bases are a match to TRBD2. This CDR3 has 17 residues. The trim removed 0 bases at V and 6 bases at J, leaving 9 bases unmatched. Germline lookup yields CDR1 DFQATT and CDR2 SNEGSKA (reference sequence). The CDR3 DNA follows: TGCAGTGCTAGAGATCGGCTAGCGGGAGGGCCGGGCAATGAGCAGTTCTTC. The encoded protein is CSARDRLAGGPGNEQFF.

Within the sample, this clonotype is large. In nucleotides, the CDR3 is TGTGCCAGCATAACGGGGGGCCGGGCCTCGACAGATACGCAGTATTTT. It translates to CASITGGRASTDTQYF. This chain links TRBV13 with TRBJ2-3; perhaps TRBD2 as D (7 bases). With 7 bases removed from V and 3 bases from J, the gap between germline ends came to 20 bases. Germline-derived CDR1 and CDR2 are PRHDT and FYEKMQ (reference sequence). The CDR3 runs 16 residues.

A remark on this clonotype: A far bigger clonotype differs at one base, so this is likely a read error. The chain uses TRBV6-1 and TRBJ2-1; 8 nucleotides agree with TRBD1. V lost 7 bases to trimming and J lost 10 bases; unmatched junction nucleotides: 12. Germline loops: CDR1 MNHNS, CDR2 SASEGT. The CDR3 spans 14 residues. As DNA, the CDR3 is TGTGCCAGCAATACAAGACAGGGGTCCTACGAGCAGTTCTTC. Translating it yields CASNTRQGSYEQFF.

In its sample, this clonotype was seen many times. The genes are TRBV7-3 and TRBJ2-1; TRBD2 aligns across 11 bases. CDR1 is SGHTA and CDR2 is FQGTGA in the germline V gene. V dropped 5 bases and J dropped 4; count of bases not matched to a gene: 7. The CDR3 is 16 amino acids. CDR3 in amino acids: CASSLQTSGKYNEQFF. In DNA, the CDR3 is TGTGCCAGCAGCCTACAGACTAGCGGGAAGTACAATGAGCAGTTCTTC.

The chain employs TRBV5-6 and TRBJ1-6, with 8 bases identical to TRBD1. Per germline, CDR1 SGHDT and CDR2 YYEEEE. The CDR3 is 14 amino acids. J gave up 10 bases and V 4 bases, and 7 bases lay outside the gene matches. This chain's CDR3 is CASSLGQGTSPLHF. CDR3 sequence (DNA): TGTGCCAGCAGCCTCGGACAGGGTACGTCACCCCTCCACTTT.

This clonotype was seen at least ten times. The chain combines TRBV28 with TRBJ2-3, with 7 bases fitting TRBD1. V shed 7 bases and J 6 bases; nucleotides not matched to a gene: 13. Germline CDR1 is MDHEN and CDR2 is SYDVKM. The CDR3 contains 15 residues. For the CDR3, the DNA is TGTGCCAGCACCCCTAGGGGACAGAACGCTGATACGCAGTATTTT. Amino acid sequence: CASTPRGQNADTQYF.